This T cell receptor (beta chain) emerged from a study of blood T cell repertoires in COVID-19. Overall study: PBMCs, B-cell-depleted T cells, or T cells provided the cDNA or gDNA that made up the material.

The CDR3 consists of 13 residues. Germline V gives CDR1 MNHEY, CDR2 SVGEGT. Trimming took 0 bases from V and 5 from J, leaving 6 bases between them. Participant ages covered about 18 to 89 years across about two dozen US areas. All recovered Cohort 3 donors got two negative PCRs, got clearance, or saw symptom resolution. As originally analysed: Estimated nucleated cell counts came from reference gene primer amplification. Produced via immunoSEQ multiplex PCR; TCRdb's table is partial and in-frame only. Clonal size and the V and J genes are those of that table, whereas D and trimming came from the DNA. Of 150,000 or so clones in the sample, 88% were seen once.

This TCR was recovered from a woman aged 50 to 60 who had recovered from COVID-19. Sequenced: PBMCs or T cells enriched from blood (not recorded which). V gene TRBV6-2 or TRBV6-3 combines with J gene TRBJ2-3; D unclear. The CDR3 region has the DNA TGTGCCAGCAGTTACTCGACGGGAGATACGCAGTATTTT. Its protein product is CASSYSTGDTQYF.